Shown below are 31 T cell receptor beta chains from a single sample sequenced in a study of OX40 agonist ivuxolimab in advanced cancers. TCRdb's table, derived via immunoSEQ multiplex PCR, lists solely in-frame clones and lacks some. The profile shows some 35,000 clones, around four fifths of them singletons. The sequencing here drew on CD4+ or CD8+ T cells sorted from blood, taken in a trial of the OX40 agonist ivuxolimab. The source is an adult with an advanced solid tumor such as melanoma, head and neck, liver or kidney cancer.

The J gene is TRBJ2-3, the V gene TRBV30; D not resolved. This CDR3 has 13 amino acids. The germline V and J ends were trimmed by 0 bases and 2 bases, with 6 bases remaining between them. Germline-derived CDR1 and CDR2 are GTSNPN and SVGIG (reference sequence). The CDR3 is CAWSVGITDTQYF. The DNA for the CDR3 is TGTGCCTGGAGTGTGGGGATCACAGATACGCAGTATTTT.

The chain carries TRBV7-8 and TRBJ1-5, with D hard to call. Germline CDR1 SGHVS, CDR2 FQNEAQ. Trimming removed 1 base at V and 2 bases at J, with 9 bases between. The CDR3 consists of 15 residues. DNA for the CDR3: TGTGCCAGCAGCTTAGGGGCAGGCGGCAATCAGCCCCAGCATTTT. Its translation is CASSLGAGGNQPQHF.

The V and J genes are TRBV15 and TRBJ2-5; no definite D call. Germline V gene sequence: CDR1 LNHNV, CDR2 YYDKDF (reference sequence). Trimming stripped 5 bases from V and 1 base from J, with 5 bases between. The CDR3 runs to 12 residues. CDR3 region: CATSGVQETQYF. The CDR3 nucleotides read TGTGCCACCAGCGGGGTCCAAGAGACCCAGTACTTC.

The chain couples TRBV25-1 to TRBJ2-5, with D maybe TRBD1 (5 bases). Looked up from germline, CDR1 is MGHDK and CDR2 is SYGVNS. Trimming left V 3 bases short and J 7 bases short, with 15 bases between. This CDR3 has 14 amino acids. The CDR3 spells CASSDPGSPRTQYF. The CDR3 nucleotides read TGTGCCAGCAGTGATCCAGGGTCCCCCCGGACCCAGTACTTC.

The DNA for the CDR3 is TGCGCCAGCAGCTCGGATAACTATGGCTACACCTTC. Encoded protein: CASSSDNYGYTF. The J gene is TRBJ1-2, the V gene TRBV5-1, with D unclear. The germline CDR1 and CDR2 sequences are SGHRS and YFSETQ. V was pared by 3 bases and J by 1 base, with 4 bases between. The CDR3 length is 12 residues.

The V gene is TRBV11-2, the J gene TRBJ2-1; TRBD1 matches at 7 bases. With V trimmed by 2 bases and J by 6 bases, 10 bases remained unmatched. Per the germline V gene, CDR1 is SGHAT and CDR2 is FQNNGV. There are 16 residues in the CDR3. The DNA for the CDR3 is TGTGCCAGCAGCTTATCGCCCCGGACAGGTCTCAATGAGCAGTTCTTC. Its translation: CASSLSPRTGLNEQFF.

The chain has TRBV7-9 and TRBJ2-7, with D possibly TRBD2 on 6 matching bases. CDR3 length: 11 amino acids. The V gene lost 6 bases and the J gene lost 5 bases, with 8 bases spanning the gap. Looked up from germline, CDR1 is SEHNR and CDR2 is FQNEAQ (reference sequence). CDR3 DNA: TGTGCCAGCAGTTGGGGGGACGAGCAGTACTTC. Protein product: CASSWGDEQYF.

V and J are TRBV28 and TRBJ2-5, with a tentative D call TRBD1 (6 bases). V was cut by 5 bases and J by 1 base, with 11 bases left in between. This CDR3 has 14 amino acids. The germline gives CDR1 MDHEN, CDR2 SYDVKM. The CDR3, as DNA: TGTGCCAGCAGTCACAGGGACCCCCAAGAGACCCAGTACTTC. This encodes CASSHRDPQETQYF.

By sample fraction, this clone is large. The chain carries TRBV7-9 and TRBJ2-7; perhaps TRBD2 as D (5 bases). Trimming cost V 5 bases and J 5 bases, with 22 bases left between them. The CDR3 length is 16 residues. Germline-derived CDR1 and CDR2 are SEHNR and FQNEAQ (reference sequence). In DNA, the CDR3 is TGTGCCAGCAGCCAGCGGCTAGGACCCATGGACCACGAGCAGTACTTC. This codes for CASSQRLGPMDHEQYF. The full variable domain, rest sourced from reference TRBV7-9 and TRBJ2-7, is DTGVSQNPRHKITKRGQNVTFRCDPISEHNRLYWYRQTLGQGPEFLTYFQNEAQLEKSRLLSDRFSAERPKGSFSTLEIQRTEQGDSAMYLCASSQRLGPMDHEQYFGPGTRLTVT.

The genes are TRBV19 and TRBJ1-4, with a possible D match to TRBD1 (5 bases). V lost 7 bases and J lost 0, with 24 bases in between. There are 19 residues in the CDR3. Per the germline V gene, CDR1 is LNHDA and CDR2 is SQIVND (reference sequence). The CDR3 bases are TGTGCCAGTACCCCCCTGGGGCCTTCCGCCAGGGCAACTAATGAAAAACTGTTTTTT. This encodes CASTPLGPSARATNEKLFF.

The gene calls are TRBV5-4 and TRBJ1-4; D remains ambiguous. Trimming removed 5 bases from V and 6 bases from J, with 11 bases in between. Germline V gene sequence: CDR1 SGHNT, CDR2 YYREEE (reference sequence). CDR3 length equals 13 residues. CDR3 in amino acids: CASRTWADEKLFF. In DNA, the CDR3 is TGTGCCAGCAGGACCTGGGCTGATGAAAAACTGTTTTTT.

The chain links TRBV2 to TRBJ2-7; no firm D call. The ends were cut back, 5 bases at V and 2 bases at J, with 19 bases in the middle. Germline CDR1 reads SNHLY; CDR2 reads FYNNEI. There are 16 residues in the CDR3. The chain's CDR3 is CASSTSWGGETYEQYF. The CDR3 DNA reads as TGTGCCAGCAGTACCAGTTGGGGTGGTGAGACCTACGAGCAGTACTTC.

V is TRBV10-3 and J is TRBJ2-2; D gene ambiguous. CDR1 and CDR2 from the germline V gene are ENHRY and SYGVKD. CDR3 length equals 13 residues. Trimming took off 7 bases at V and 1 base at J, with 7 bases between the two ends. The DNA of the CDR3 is TGTGCCATCAACACAGTGAACACCGGGGAGCTGTTTTTT. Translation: CAINTVNTGELFF.

The CDR3 nucleotides are TGTGCCAGCAGCTTGGCCTTTGGGGGGAATGGCTACACCTTC. Encoded protein: CASSLAFGGNGYTF. The V call is TRBV5-4, the J call TRBJ1-2; possibly TRBD1 for D (5 bases). This CDR3 has 14 amino acids. V lost 0 bases and J lost 6, with 12 bases in between. Germline CDR1 reads SGHNT; CDR2 reads YYREEE (reference sequence).

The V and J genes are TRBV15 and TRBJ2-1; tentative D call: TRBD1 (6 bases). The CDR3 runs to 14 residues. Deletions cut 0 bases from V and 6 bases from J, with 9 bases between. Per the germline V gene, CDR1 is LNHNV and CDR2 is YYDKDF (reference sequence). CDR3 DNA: TGTGCCACCAGCAGAGATAAGACAGGCAATGAGCAGTTCTTC. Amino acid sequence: CATSRDKTGNEQFF.

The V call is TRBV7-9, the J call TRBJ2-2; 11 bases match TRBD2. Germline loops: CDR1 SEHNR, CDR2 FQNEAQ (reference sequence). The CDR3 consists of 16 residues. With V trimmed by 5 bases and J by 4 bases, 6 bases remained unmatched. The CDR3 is CASSPASGRSTGELFF. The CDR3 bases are TGTGCCAGCAGCCCCGCTAGCGGGAGGAGCACCGGGGAGCTGTTTTTT.

CDR3 DNA sequence: TGCGCCAGCAGCCAAGAACCCGGACAAATTTTCTACGAGCAGTACTTC. As protein: CASSQEPGQIFYEQYF. V gene TRBV4-1 combines with J gene TRBJ2-7; possible D gene TRBD1, 5 bases. The V and J ends lost 0 bases and 3 bases respectively, with 15 bases between them. This CDR3 has 16 residues. CDR1 is MGHRA and CDR2 is YSYEKL in the germline V gene.

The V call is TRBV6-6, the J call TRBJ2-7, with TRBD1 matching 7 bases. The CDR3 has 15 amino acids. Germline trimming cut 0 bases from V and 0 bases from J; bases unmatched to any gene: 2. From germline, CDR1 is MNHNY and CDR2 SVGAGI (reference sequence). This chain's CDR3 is CASSYSGTVSYEQYF. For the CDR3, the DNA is TGTGCCAGCAGTTACTCTGGGACAGTCTCCTACGAGCAGTACTTC.

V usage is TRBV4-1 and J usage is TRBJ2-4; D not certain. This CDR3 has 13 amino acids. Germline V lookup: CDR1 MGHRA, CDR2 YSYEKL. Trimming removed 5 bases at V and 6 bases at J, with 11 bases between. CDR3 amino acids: CASSAHSGNIQYF. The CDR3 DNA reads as TGCGCCAGCAGCGCCCACTCAGGAAACATTCAGTACTTC.

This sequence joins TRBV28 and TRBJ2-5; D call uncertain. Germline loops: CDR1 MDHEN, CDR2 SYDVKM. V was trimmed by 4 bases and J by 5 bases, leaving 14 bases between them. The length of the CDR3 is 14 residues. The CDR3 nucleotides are TGTGCCAGCAGTTCAGTTAGGCAAACGGAGACCCAGTACTTC. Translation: CASSSVRQTETQYF.

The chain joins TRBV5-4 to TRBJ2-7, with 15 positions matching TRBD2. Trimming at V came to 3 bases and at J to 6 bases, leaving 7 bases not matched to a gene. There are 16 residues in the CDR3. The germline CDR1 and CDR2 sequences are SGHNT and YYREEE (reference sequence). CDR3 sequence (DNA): TGTGCCAGCAGCTCAGGGACTAGCGGGGGGTTGTTCGAGCAGTACTTC. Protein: CASSSGTSGGLFEQYF.

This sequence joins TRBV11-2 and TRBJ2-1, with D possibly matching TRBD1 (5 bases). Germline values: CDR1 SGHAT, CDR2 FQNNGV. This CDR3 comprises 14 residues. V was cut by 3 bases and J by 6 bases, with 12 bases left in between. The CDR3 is CASSFEVQGNEQFF. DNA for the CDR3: TGTGCCAGCAGCTTTGAGGTCCAGGGCAATGAGCAGTTCTTC.

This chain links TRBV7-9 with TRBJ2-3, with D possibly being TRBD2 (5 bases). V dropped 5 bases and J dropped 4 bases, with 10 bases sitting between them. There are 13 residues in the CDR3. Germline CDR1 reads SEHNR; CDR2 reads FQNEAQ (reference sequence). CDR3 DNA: TGTGCCAGCAGCCGGGAAGCAGCAGATACGCAGTATTTT. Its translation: CASSREAADTQYF.

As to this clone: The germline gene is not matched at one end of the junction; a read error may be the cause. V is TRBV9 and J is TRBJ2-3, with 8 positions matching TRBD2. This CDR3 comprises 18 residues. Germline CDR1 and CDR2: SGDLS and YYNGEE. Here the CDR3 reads CASSVAAGGRWGTDTQYF. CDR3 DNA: TGTGCCAGCAGTGTAGCTGCGGGGGGCCGGTGGGGCACAGATACGCAGTATTTT.

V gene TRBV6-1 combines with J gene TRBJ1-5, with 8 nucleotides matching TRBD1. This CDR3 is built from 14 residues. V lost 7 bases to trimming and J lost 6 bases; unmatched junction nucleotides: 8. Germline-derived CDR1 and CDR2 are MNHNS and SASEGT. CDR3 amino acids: CASTQTGAAQPQHF. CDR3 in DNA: TGTGCCAGCACTCAGACAGGGGCGGCTCAGCCCCAGCATTTT.

The CDR3 spells CATSRETWGYTF. CDR3 bases: TGTGCCACCAGCAGGGAAACTTGGGGCTACACCTTC. The chain is built from TRBV15 and TRBJ1-2; D not resolved. This CDR3 is 12 amino acids long. Germline V gene data show CDR1 as LNHNV and CDR2 as YYDKDF (reference sequence). Trimming stripped 3 bases from V and 8 bases from J, with 10 bases between.

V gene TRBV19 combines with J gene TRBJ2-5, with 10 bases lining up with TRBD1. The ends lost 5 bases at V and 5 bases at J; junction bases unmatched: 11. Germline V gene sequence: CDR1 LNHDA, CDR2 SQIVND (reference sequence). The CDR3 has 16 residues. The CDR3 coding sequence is TGTGCCAGTAGTCCGTACCTGGGACAGGGGATGGAGACCCAGTACTTC. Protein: CASSPYLGQGMETQYF.

The CDR3 spells CASSKGRASNQPQHF. DNA of the CDR3: TGTGCCAGCAGCAAGGGACGGGCGAGCAATCAGCCCCAGCATTTT. This chain uses TRBV11-2 with TRBJ1-5; possibly TRBD1 for D (5 bases). Germline lookup yields CDR1 SGHAT and CDR2 FQNNGV. With 5 bases removed from V and 1 base from J, the gap between germline ends came to 12 bases. The CDR3 loop spans 15 amino acids.

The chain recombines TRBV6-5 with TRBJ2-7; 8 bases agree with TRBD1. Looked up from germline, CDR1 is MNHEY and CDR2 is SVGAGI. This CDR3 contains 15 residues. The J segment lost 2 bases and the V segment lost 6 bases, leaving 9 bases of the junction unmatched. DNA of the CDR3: TGTGCCAGCAGGACGACGGGACAGGAGCCCTACGAGCAGTACTTC. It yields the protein CASRTTGQEPYEQYF.

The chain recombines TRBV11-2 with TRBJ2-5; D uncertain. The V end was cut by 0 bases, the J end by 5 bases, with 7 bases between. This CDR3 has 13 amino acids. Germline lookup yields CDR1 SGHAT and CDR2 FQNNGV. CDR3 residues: CASSLDARETQYF. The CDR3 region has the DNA TGTGCCAGCAGCTTAGATGCTCGTGAGACCCAGTACTTC. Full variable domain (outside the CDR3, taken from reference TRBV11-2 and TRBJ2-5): EAGVAQSPRYKIIEKRQSVAFWCNPISGHATLYWYQQILGQGPKLLIQFQNNGVVDDSQLPKDRFSAERLKGVDSTLKIQPAKLEDSAVYLCASSLDARETQYFGPGTRLLVL.

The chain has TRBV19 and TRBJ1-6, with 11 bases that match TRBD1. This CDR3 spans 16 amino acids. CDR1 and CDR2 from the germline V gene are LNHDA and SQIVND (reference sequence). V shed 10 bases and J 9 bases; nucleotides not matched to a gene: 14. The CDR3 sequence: CATHPGQGVSGSPLHF. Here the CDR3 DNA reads TGTGCCACCCACCCGGGACAGGGGGTTTCCGGTTCACCCCTCCACTTT.